These 2 T cell receptor beta chains originate from one sample sequenced in a study of CD4+ T cells in melanoma. Measured with immunoSEQ multiplex PCR; TCRdb has only the in-frame clones, and not every one. The data contain 20,000 to 25,000 clones, approximately 80% of them singletons. The sequenced sample was cells from a culture (not recorded whether cultured in vitro). These receptors were obtained from a human donor with melanoma.

The J gene is TRBJ2-6, the V gene TRBV5-1; D not resolved. The V gene lost 1 base and the J gene lost 3 bases, with 5 bases spanning the gap. Germline CDR1 reads SGHRS; CDR2 reads YFSETQ. This CDR3 is built from 14 residues. The chain's CDR3 is CASSLQGGANVLTF. DNA for the CDR3: TGCGCCAGCAGCTTGCAAGGTGGGGCCAACGTCCTGACTTTC. Complete variable domain (other parts from reference TRBV5-1 and TRBJ2-6): KAGVTQTPRYLIKTRGQQVTLSCSPISGHRSVSWYQQTPGQGLQFLFEYFSETQRNKGNFPGRFSGRQFSNSRSEMNVSTLELGDSALYLCASSLQGGANVLTFGAGSRLTVL.

J is TRBJ1-4 and V is TRBV30, with TRBD1 as a possible D gene (6 bases). Germline V CDR1 and CDR2: GTSNPN, SVGIG (reference sequence). The CDR3 has 11 residues. V lost 2 bases, J lost 14 bases, and 12 bases lay in between. DNA for the CDR3: TGTGCCTGGAGTCCACAGGGTAGGCTGTTTTTT. This gives the protein CAWSPQGRLFF.